This is a list of T cell receptor beta chains from one sample in a study of T cell responses to AZD1222 COVID-19 vaccine. Sequencing used immunoSEQ multiplex PCR; TCRdb keeps in-frame clones, though not all of them. The sample holds over 130,000 clones, roughly 88% seen once. The material was peripheral blood, obtained on day 0 of AZD1222 vaccination. The source of these receptors is an adult in good health. Each CDR3 is given with its conserved first and last residue. The D gene is left open where the match is weak. Clone size, where shown, is once, few, many, or a class for clones that have expanded.

j_call,d_call,v_call,clone_size,cdr3_aa,cdr3_nt
TRBJ2-5,TRBD2,TRBV7-2,once,CASSLEASGSISQTQYF,TGTGCCAGCAGCTTGGAGGCTAGCGGGTCTATTTCGCAGACCCAGTACTTC
TRBJ1-6,TRBD1,TRBV10-3,.,CAISRDSNNSPLHF,TGTGCCATCAGCCGGGACAGTAATAATTCACCCCTCCACTTT
TRBJ2-2,.,TRBV3-1/TRBV3-2,.,CASSQNRAPFGELFF,TGTGCCAGCAGCCAAAACCGGGCTCCATTTGGGGAGCTGTTTTTT
TRBJ1-1,.,TRBV5-3,.,CARSLMKVGPEAFF,TGTGCCAGAAGCTTGATGAAGGTGGGACCTGAAGCTTTCTTT
TRBJ1-6,.,TRBV27,few,CASSLSSRGASPLHF,TGTGCCAGCAGTTTATCGAGCAGGGGTGCATCACCCCTCCACTTT
TRBJ1-2,.,TRBV5-4,.,CASSETGIGYTF,TGTGCCAGCAGCGAAACAGGGATTGGCTACACCTTC
TRBJ1-1,.,TRBV5-6,.,CASSPWWQNTEAFF,TGTGCCAGCAGCCCTTGGTGGCAGAACACTGAAGCTTTCTTT
TRBJ2-7,.,TRBV3-1/TRBV3-2,.,CASSLPGGYEQYF,TGTGCCAGCAGCCTCCCCGGGGGCTACGAGCAGTACTTC
TRBJ2-1,.,TRBV9,.,CASSVIGVSYNEQFF,TGTGCCAGCAGCGTAATAGGCGTATCCTACAATGAGCAGTTCTTC
TRBJ1-2,TRBD1,TRBV6-5,.,CASSYSRGQGLGYTF,TGTGCCAGCAGTTACTCGAGGGGACAGGGCCTTGGCTACACCTTC
TRBJ2-1,.,TRBV11-3,.,CASSPQGRGNSEQFF,TGTGCCAGCAGCCCGCAGGGACGCGGCAATAGTGAGCAGTTCTTC
TRBJ1-2,.,TRBV6-5,few,CASTEGNYGYTF,TGTGCCAGCACGGAGGGGAACTATGGCTACACCTTC
TRBJ2-7,TRBD2,TRBV2,.,CASSELAGVHEQYF,TGTGCCAGCAGTGAACTAGCGGGAGTCCACGAGCAGTACTTC
TRBJ2-2,.,TRBV6-2/TRBV6-3,.,CASSYSGGTGELFF,TGTGCCAGCAGTTACAGTGGGGGCACCGGGGAGCTGTTTTTT
TRBJ2-3,.,TRBV30,few,CACTGSGDTQYF,TGTGCCTGTACAGGTTCAGGAGATACGCAGTATTTT
TRBJ2-7,TRBD2,TRBV19,.,CASRPGRGVGYEQYF,TGTGCCAGTAGGCCAGGACGGGGGGTTGGATACGAGCAGTACTTC
TRBJ2-7,.,TRBV7-9,.,CASSLQGRVSEQYF,TGTGCCAGCAGCTTACAGGGCAGGGTCAGCGAGCAGTACTTC
TRBJ2-1,TRBD2,TRBV19,.,CASSIGKTSGLYNEQFF,TGTGCCAGTAGTATAGGTAAAACTAGCGGGCTATACAATGAGCAGTTCTTC
TRBJ2-1,.,TRBV28,.,CASSPKAGVRPYNEQFF,TGTGCCAGCAGCCCGAAGGCAGGGGTGAGACCCTACAATGAGCAGTTCTTC
TRBJ1-3,.,TRBV2,.,CASSVTAAGNTIYF,TGTGCCAGCAGTGTAACGGCAGCGGGAAACACCATATATTTT
TRBJ1-5,.,TRBV28,.,CASSLFPPQHF,TGTGCCAGCAGTTTATTCCCGCCCCAGCATTTT
TRBJ1-2,.,TRBV7-2,few,CASSLALDIPGAVRNGYTF,TGTGCCAGCAGCTTAGCCTTGGATATTCCCGGGGCCGTCCGGAATGGCTACACCTTC
TRBJ1-3,.,TRBV7-6,.,CASSLALTDSGNTIYF,TGTGCCAGCAGCTTAGCGCTGACAGACTCTGGAAACACCATATATTTT
TRBJ2-5,.,TRBV21-1,.,CVRGGLAGRETQYF,TGTGTAAGAGGAGGTCTAGCCGGACGGGAGACCCAGTACTTC
TRBJ2-2,.,TRBV28,.,CASRFEPTGELFF,TGTGCCAGCCGGTTCGAACCCACCGGGGAGCTGTTTTTT
TRBJ1-2,.,TRBV6-1,.,CASSRDGYTF,TGTGCCAGCAGCCGGGATGGCTACACCTTC
TRBJ1-2,.,TRBV5-1,.,CASSPGGQFTIYGYTF,TGCGCCAGCAGCCCGGGGGGCCAATTTACCATATATGGCTACACCTTC
TRBJ1-2,.,TRBV7-8,.,CASSLWAGNSNYGYTF,TGTGCCAGCAGCTTATGGGCGGGGAACTCTAACTATGGCTACACCTTC
TRBJ1-3,.,TRBV28,.,CASRGVGDTIYF,TGTGCCAGCAGGGGGGTTGGGGACACCATATATTTT
TRBJ1-6,.,TRBV5-5,.,CASSWGNSPLHF,TGTGCCAGCAGCTGGGGGAATTCACCCCTCCACTTT
TRBJ1-2,TRBD1,TRBV28,.,CASSRIQGSYGYTF,TGTGCCAGCAGTAGGATACAGGGGTCCTATGGCTACACCTTC
TRBJ1-6,.,TRBV4-1,.,CASSQEATVSNSPLHF,TGCGCCAGCAGCCAAGAGGCGACGGTATCTAATTCACCCCTCCACTTT
TRBJ2-5,TRBD1,TRBV5-1,.,CASSSTGAARETQYF,TGCGCCAGCAGCTCCACAGGGGCCGCCCGAGAGACCCAGTACTTC
TRBJ1-5,.,TRBV9,once,CASSYTWTADQPQHF,TGTGCCAGCAGCTATACTTGGACAGCAGATCAGCCCCAGCATTTT
TRBJ2-1,.,TRBV29-1,.,CSVWPIQYNEQFF,TGCAGCGTCTGGCCGATACAGTACAATGAGCAGTTCTTC
TRBJ1-4,.,TRBV9,.,CASSPRPEGVGEKLFF,TGTGCCAGCAGCCCACGTCCTGAGGGGGTAGGGGAAAAACTGTTTTTT
TRBJ2-1,TRBD2,TRBV7-2,.,CASSFAGTTSYNEQFF,TGTGCCAGCAGCTTCGCCGGGACTACCTCCTACAATGAGCAGTTCTTC
TRBJ1-2,.,TRBV30,.,CAWSNSLSYGYTF,TGTGCCTGGAGTAACAGCTTATCCTATGGCTACACCTTC
TRBJ2-5,.,TRBV5-6,.,CASSLTSQETQYF,TGTGCCAGCAGCTTGACTAGTCAAGAGACCCAGTACTTC